The sequence of this T cell receptor beta chain was determined in a study of T cells after yellow fever vaccination (dated by TCRdb to about 2019). At the level of the whole study: The SMART-Seq v4 Ultra Low Input RNA kit was used to prepare libraries from fractions with low cell numbers. Bulk PBMC replicates and cell subsets were isolated from blood drawn at multiple timepoints before and after both primary and secondary immunization. To track T-cell clones before and after primary and booster YFV17D yellow fever vaccination, bulk TCR alpha and beta repertoires were sequenced longitudinally. The cohort comprised two healthy male donors, one aged 18 to 29 and one aged 30 to 40 years. Findings and caveats that apply to the study as a whole: Most clones expanded after primary vaccination were re-detected after the booster (around 96% of CD4 and roughly 85% of CD8), suggesting broad memory maintenance. Because only a couple of donors were included in the study, the extent to which the findings can be generalized is limited. A small fraction of clonotypes appeared in both the CD4 and CD8 compartments, likely as a result of convergent recombination. The secondary T-cell response was weaker than the primary response but faster, peaking on day 5 instead of day 15. Computational filtering was required because FACS-sorted repertoires could contain abundant contaminating clonotypes from the bulk population.

About this clonotype: This receptor's antigen is unknown. The sample holds no much larger clone one base away, and base qualities are not on file.

Sequenced on an Illumina NovaSeq 6000. Synthesis of TCR cDNA relied on 5'RACE template switching, a step that introduced a universal primer site along with unique molecular identifiers. Priming of cDNA synthesis was performed from both the TCR alpha and TCR beta constant segments. Two PCR steps were used to amplify libraries, with sample barcodes and sequencing adapters being added in the second step. Libraries were sequenced on Illumina HiSeq 2500 (2x100 bp) or NovaSeq (2x150 bp). In the source study's methods: MIGEC was used to demultiplex reads and collapse the reads into UMI consensus sequences, and MiXCR was used for V(D)J alignment. Using edgeR on replicate PBMC samples, clonotypes were called vaccine-responding if FDR was below 0.01 and the log2 fold change was above 5 up to day 15. Bulk clonotypes were assigned CD4 or CD8 identity according to which sequenced CD4 or CD8 repertoire held them at higher abundance. The raw public data were reprocessed by TCRdb itself: fastp quality trimming at Q25, MiXCR clonotype calling, in-frame beta chains only. A single entry per CDR3 protein holds the most common genes and DNA from its merged rows. The V and J calls, along with clone size, are taken from TCRdb and not from the paper's own processing. Present in this sample are about 350,000 distinct CDR3 sequences, approximately 12% of which were seen just once. The top ten constitute more than 3% of the sample.

The CDR1 and CDR2 encoded by the germline V gene (reference sequence) are DFQATT and SNEGSKA. Taken from cysteine to phenylalanine, the CDR3 has 15 residues. The sequence is cut down to CDR3 DNA, 45 bases in frame from base 1. V trim: 2 bases; J trim: 2 bases; unmatched bases: 6. Read against the paper, the sample's treatment or condition label means: live attenuated yellow fever vaccine strain. PBMCs were isolated from peripheral blood using a standard Ficoll-Paque protocol. Dynabeads CD4 and CD8 positive selection kits were used to isolate CD4 and CD8 T-cell fractions. TriZol was used to extract RNA from bulk PBMCs, CD4 and CD8 fractions, and dextramer-positive and dextramer-negative fractions.

The material sequenced was CD4+ T cells sorted from PBMCs, taken 15 days after the yellow fever booster vaccination. The clonotype comes from a man between 18 and 29 years old who received the YFV17D yellow fever vaccine. This receptor chain uses TRBV20-1 and TRBJ1-5; TRBD1 agrees with 7 junctional bases. The CDR3: CSARPFDRGNQPQHF. The DNA is as follows: TGCAGTGCTAGACCCTTCGACAGGGGCAATCAGCCCCAGCATTTT.